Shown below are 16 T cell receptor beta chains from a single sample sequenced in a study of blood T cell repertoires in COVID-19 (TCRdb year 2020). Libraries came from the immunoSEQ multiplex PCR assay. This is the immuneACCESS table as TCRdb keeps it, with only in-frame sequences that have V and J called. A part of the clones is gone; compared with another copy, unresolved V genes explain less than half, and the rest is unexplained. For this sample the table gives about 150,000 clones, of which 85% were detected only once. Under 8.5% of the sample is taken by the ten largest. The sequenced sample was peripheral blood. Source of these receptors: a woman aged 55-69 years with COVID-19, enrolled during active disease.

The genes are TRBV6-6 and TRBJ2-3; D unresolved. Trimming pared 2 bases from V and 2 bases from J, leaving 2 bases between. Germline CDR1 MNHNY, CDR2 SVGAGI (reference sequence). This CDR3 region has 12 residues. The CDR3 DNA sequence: TGTGCCAGCAGTTACCTCACAGATACGCAGTATTTT. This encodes CASSYLTDTQYF.

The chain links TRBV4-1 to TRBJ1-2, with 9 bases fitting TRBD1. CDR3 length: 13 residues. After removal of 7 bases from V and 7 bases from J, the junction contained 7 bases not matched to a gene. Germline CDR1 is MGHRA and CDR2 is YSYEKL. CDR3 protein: CASTGTGLTGYTF. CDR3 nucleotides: TGCGCCAGCACCGGGACAGGGTTGACTGGCTACACCTTC.

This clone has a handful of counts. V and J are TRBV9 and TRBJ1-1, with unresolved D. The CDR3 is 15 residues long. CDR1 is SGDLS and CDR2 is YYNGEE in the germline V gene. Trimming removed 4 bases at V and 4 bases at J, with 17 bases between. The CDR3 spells CASSSEGRPGTEAFF. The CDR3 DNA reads TGTGCCAGCAGCTCCGAAGGGAGGCCGGGCACTGAAGCTTTCTTT.

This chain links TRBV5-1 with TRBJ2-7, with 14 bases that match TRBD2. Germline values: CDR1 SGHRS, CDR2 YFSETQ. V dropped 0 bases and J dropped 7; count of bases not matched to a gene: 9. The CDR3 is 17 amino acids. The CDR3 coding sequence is TGCGCCAGCAGCTTGGGAACCCCGGGACTAGCGGGAGAGGAGCAGTACTTC. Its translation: CASSLGTPGLAGEEQYF.

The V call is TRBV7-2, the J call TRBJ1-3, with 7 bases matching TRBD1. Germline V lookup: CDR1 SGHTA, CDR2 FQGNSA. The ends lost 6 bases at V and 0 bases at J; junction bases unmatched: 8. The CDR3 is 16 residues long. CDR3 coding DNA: TGTGCCAGCAGACTGGACCGGGACAGCTCTGGAAACACCATATATTTT. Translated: CASRLDRDSSGNTIYF.

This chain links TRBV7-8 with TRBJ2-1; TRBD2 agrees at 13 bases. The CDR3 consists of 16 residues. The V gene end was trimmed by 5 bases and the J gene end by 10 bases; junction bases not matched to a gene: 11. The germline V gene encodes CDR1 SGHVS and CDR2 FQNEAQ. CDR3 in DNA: TGTGCCAGCAGCACTGAGGGACTAGCGGGGCCATCGGAGCAGTTCTTC. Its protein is CASSTEGLAGPSEQFF.

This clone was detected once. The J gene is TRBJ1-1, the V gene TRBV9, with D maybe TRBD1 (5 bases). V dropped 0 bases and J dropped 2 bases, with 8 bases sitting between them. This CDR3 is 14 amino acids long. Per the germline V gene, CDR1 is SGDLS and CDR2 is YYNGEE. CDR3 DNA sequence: TGTGCCAGCAGCGTAGAGACAGTTAACACTGAAGCTTTCTTT. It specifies CASSVETVNTEAFF.

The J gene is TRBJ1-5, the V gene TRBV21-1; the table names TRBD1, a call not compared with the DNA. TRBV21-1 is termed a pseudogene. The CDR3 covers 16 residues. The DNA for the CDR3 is TGTGCCAGCCGAAGAAACAGGGGGGACCACAATCAGCCCCAGCATTTT. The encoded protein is CASRRNRGDHNQPQHF.

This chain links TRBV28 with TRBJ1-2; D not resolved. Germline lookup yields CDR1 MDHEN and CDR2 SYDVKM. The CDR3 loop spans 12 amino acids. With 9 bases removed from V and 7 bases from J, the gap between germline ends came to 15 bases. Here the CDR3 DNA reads TGTGCCAGTGAGGGTTTTACGCGTGGCTACACCTTC. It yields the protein CASEGFTRGYTF.

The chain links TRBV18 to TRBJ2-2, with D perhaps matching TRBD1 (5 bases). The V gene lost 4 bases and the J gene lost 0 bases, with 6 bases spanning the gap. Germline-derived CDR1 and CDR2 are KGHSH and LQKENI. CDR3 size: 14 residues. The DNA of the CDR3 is TGTGCCAGCTCACGACAGACGAACACCGGGGAGCTGTTTTTT. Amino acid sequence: CASSRQTNTGELFF.

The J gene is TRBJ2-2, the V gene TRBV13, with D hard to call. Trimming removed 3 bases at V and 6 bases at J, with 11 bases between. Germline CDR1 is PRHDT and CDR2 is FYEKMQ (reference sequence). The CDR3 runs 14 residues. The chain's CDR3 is CASSLRLSPGELFF. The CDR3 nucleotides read TGTGCCAGCAGCTTGCGTCTAAGCCCCGGGGAGCTGTTTTTT.

For the CDR3, the DNA is TGTGCCAGCAGCAACAGGAGGGCTGGAAACACCATATATTTT. This codes for CASSNRRAGNTIYF. This chain connects TRBV5-5 to TRBJ1-3; TRBD1 is a possible D gene (5 bases). V lost 4 bases and J 2 bases, leaving 10 bases between the germline ends. This CDR3 is built from 14 residues. Germline loops: CDR1 SGHKS, CDR2 YYEKEE (reference sequence).

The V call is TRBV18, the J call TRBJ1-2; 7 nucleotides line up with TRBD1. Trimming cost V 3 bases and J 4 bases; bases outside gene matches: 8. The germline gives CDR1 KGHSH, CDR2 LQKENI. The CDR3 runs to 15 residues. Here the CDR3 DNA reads TGTGCCAGCTCACCTCAGGGTCAGGGGGGCTATGGCTACACCTTC. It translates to CASSPQGQGGYGYTF.

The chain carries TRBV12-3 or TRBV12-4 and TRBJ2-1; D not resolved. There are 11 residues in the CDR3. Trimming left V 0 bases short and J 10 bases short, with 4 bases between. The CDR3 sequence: CASSLAREQFF. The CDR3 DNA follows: TGTGCCAGCAGTTTAGCTCGGGAGCAGTTCTTC.

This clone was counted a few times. The CDR3 DNA reads as TGTGCCAGCAGTTTATGGCACACCGGGGAGCTGTTTTTT. Protein: CASSLWHTGELFF. V gene TRBV6-2 or TRBV6-3 combines with J gene TRBJ2-2; D is uncertain. The germline V and J ends were trimmed by 4 bases and 3 bases, with 6 bases remaining between them. CDR3 length: 13 residues. Germline V gene sequence: CDR1 MNHEY, CDR2 SVGEGT.

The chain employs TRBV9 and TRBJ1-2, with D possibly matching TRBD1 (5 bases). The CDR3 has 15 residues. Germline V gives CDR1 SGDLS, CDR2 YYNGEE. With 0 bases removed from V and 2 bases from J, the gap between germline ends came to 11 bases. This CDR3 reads CASSVASRVNYGYTF. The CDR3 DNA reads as TGTGCCAGCAGCGTAGCATCCAGGGTAAACTATGGCTACACCTTC. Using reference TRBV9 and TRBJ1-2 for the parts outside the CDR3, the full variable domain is DSGVTQTPKHLITATGQRVTLRCSPRSGDLSVYWYQQSLDQGLQFLIQYYNGEERAKGNILERFSAQQFPDLHSELNLSSLELGDSALYFCASSVASRVNYGYTFGSGTRLTVV.